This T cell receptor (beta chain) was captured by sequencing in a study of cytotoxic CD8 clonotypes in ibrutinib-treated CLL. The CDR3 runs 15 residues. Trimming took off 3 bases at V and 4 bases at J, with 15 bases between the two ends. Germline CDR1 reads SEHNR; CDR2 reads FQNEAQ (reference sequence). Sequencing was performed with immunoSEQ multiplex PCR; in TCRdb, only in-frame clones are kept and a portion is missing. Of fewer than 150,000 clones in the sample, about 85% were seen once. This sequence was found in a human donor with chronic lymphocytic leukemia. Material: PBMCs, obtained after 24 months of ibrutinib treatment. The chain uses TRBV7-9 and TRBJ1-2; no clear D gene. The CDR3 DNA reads TGTGCCAGCAGCTTTGACACTCCCGGCTTCTATGGCTACACCTTC. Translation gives CASSFDTPGFYGYTF.